Each of the 29 T cell receptor beta chains below was sequenced from the same sample in a study of blood T cell repertoires in COVID-19. Data came from immunoSEQ multiplex PCR; TCRdb stores just in-frame clones and leaves some out. This repertoire shows more than 130,000 clones, more than 80% found once; its top ten account for about 6.4%. Sequencing was done on a sample of peripheral blood. The receptors here all came from a human donor in a cohort sampled during active COVID-19.

The V and J genes are TRBV19 and TRBJ1-1; possibly TRBD1 for D (5 bases). The CDR3 sequence is 14 residues long. Per the germline V gene, CDR1 is LNHDA and CDR2 is SQIVND (reference sequence). V lost 3 bases, J lost 2 bases, and 10 bases lay in between. CDR3 sequence (DNA): TGTGCCAGTAGTATTGACAGAAGAAACACTGAAGCTTTCTTT. It yields the protein CASSIDRRNTEAFF.

The CDR3 region has the DNA TGTGCCAGCAGCTTCTCAAGCGGGGCCTACAATGAGCAGTTCTTC. Protein product: CASSFSSGAYNEQFF. The rearrangement uses TRBV11-3 and TRBJ2-1, with 7 nucleotides matching TRBD2. CDR3 length equals 15 residues. The junction had 4 bases not matched to a gene; V was cut back by 3 bases and J by 2 bases. Per germline, CDR1 SGHNT and CDR2 YENEEA.

The chain joins TRBV7-9 to TRBJ2-3, with 9 nucleotides matching TRBD1. V lost 8 bases, J lost 3 bases, and 9 bases stayed unmatched. Germline V gene sequence: CDR1 SEHNR, CDR2 FQNEAQ (reference sequence). The CDR3 length is 15 residues. The CDR3 bases are TGTGCCAGCTACCCCGGGACAGGGATAACAGATACGCAGTATTTT. Amino acids: CASYPGTGITDTQYF.

The rearrangement joins TRBV10-2 to TRBJ1-5, with 11 nucleotides matching TRBD1. Germline CDR1 is WSHSY and CDR2 is SAAADI. V lost 6 bases and J lost 3; bases outside the gene matches: 10. The CDR3 totals 17 residues. CDR3 loop: CASSPRTGGRYNQPQHF. The CDR3 nucleotides read TGCGCCAGCAGCCCCCGGACAGGGGGCAGGTACAATCAGCCCCAGCATTTT.

In this sample, this clone turned up a few times. The CDR3 sequence: CATSDPGTTTGELFF. The CDR3 DNA reads TGTGCCACCAGTGATCCCGGGACTACCACCGGGGAGCTGTTTTTT. The chain employs TRBV24-1 and TRBJ2-2; TRBD2 matches 7 bases. This CDR3 is 15 amino acids long. Germline loops: CDR1 KGHDR, CDR2 SFDVKD. Trimming at V came to 3 bases and at J to 4 bases, leaving 4 bases not matched to a gene.

The CDR3: CASGRALQPQHF. Written as DNA, the CDR3 is TGTGCCAGCGGCAGGGCGTTGCAGCCCCAGCATTTT. This sequence joins TRBV2 and TRBJ1-5, with D perhaps TRBD1 (5 bases). CDR1 SNHLY and CDR2 FYNNEI come from the germline V gene. Trimming removed 8 bases at V and 7 bases at J, with 12 bases between. CDR3 length equals 12 residues.

The chain is built from TRBV7-9 and TRBJ2-1; TRBD2 might be the D (6 bases). V was trimmed by 1 base and J by 6 bases, leaving 10 bases between them. The CDR3 has 14 amino acids. Germline V gene lookup returns CDR1 SEHNR and CDR2 FQNEAQ (reference sequence). CDR3 amino acids: CASSLVSGGNEQFF. CDR3 DNA sequence: TGTGCCAGCAGCTTAGTGTCCGGGGGCAATGAGCAGTTCTTC.

This clone was observed a few times. The chain recombines TRBV12-3 or TRBV12-4 with TRBJ1-6; D remains unclear. The CDR3 extends over 13 amino acids. V was pared by 5 bases and J by 10 bases, with 12 bases between. The CDR3: CASSVRQESPLHF. The CDR3 nucleotides are TGTGCCAGCAGTGTCAGGCAAGAATCACCCCTCCACTTT.

The rearrangement joins TRBV7-3 to TRBJ2-7; TRBD2 matches at 8 bases. The ends lost 4 bases at V and 7 bases at J; junction bases unmatched: 12. This CDR3 has 15 amino acids. Germline V CDR1 and CDR2: SGHTA, FQGTGA. The CDR3 protein is CASSSQSGGGSEQYF. The CDR3 nucleotides are TGTGCCAGCAGCTCGCAGAGCGGGGGAGGATCGGAGCAGTACTTC.

The gene calls are TRBV20-1 and TRBJ2-5, with D hard to call. Germline assignment: CDR1 DFQATT and CDR2 SNEGSKA (reference sequence). The length of the CDR3 is 11 residues. The ends were cut back, 6 bases at V and 4 bases at J, with 9 bases in the middle. The CDR3 bases are TGCAGTGCGCAAGAGTCAGAGACCCAGTACTTC. Translated: CSAQESETQYF.

The chain uses TRBV2 and TRBJ2-7; TRBD2 might be the D (6 bases). The CDR3 extends over 13 amino acids. V shed 8 bases and J shed 2 bases, with 13 bases lying between them. Germline-derived CDR1 and CDR2 are SNHLY and FYNNEI. CDR3 region: CASAGMGPYEQYF. In DNA form, the CDR3 reads TGTGCCAGCGCGGGGATGGGCCCCTACGAGCAGTACTTC. The full variable domain, with the rest looked up from reference TRBV2 and TRBJ2-7, is EPEVTQTPSHQVTQMGQEVILRCVPISNHLYFYWYRQILGQKVEFLVSFYNNEISEKSEIFDDQFSVERPDGSNFTLKIRSTKLEDSAMYFCASAGMGPYEQYFGPGTRLTVT.

Only one count was recorded for this clone. V gene TRBV7-9 combines with J gene TRBJ1-4; no firm D call. Germline lookup yields CDR1 SEHNR and CDR2 FQNEAQ (reference sequence). This CDR3 has 15 residues. The V gene lost 2 bases and the J gene lost 7 bases, with 14 bases spanning the gap. CDR3 in amino acids: CASSLNTGYLEKLFF. In DNA, the CDR3 is TGTGCCAGCAGCTTAAACACGGGATATCTTGAAAAACTGTTTTTT.

The genes are TRBV9 and TRBJ2-1, with 10 bases lining up with TRBD2. J lost 3 bases, V lost 5 bases, and 5 bases had no gene match. CDR1 is SGDLS, CDR2 YYNGEE, per germline. This CDR3 is built from 15 residues. The CDR3 protein is CASRGSGGDYNEQFF. The CDR3 coding sequence is TGTGCCAGCAGAGGCAGCGGGGGGGACTACAATGAGCAGTTCTTC.

This chain connects TRBV2 to TRBJ2-1; D is undetermined. V lost 6 bases, J lost 1 base, and 7 bases lay in between. Germline assignment: CDR1 SNHLY and CDR2 FYNNEI. This CDR3 is 13 amino acids long. CDR3 loop: CASSPESYNEQFF. The CDR3 coding sequence is TGTGCCAGCAGCCCCGAGTCCTACAATGAGCAGTTCTTC.

V is TRBV7-2 and J is TRBJ2-2; D gene ambiguous. CDR1 and CDR2 from the germline V gene are SGHTA and FQGNSA. The CDR3 length is 15 residues. V gave up 2 bases and J gave up 4 bases, with 11 bases separating them. CDR3 sequence: CASSLRAPTTGELFF. The CDR3 DNA reads TGTGCCAGCAGCTTACGCGCCCCAACCACCGGGGAGCTGTTTTTT.

This clone came up a few times. The rearrangement joins TRBV6-2 or TRBV6-3 to TRBJ2-7; the D gene is possibly TRBD1 (6 bases). This CDR3 spans 14 amino acids. Germline V gives CDR1 MNHEY, CDR2 SVGEGT. V dropped 6 bases and J dropped 2 bases, with 14 bases sitting between them. CDR3 sequence (DNA): TGTGCCAGCAGATACCGACAGGCTCCCTACGAGCAGTACTTC. Translating gives CASRYRQAPYEQYF.

The gene calls are TRBV27 and TRBJ2-2, with a weak D call TRBD1 (5 bases). V was shortened by 1 base and J by 5 bases, with 11 bases between the two germline ends. The length of the CDR3 is 15 residues. Germline CDR1 and CDR2: MNHEY and SMNVEV (reference sequence). As DNA, the CDR3 is TGTGCCAGCAGTTTATTCAGGGTAGGGACCGGGGAGCTGTTTTTT. This translates into CASSLFRVGTGELFF.

V gene TRBV9 combines with J gene TRBJ1-2, with 7 bases fitting TRBD1. Trimming at V came to 0 bases and at J to 2 bases, leaving 4 bases not matched to a gene. CDR3 length: 15 residues. CDR1 is SGDLS and CDR2 is YYNGEE in the germline V gene. The CDR3 DNA is TGTGCCAGCAGCGTAGAGTGGGACAGCAACTATGGCTACACCTTC. Translation: CASSVEWDSNYGYTF.

The V gene is TRBV5-4, the J gene TRBJ2-3, with TRBD2 matching over 8 bases. CDR1 and CDR2 (germline): SGHNT, YYREEE (reference sequence). J was trimmed by 5 bases and V by 2 bases; bases with no gene match: 7. The CDR3 loop spans 15 amino acids. CDR3 amino acids: CASSFSGGPRDTQYF. The CDR3 coding sequence is TGTGCCAGCAGCTTCTCGGGGGGGCCTAGAGATACGCAGTATTTT.

This chain joins TRBV29-1 and TRBJ2-7; 8 bases align to TRBD1. Trimming cost V 1 base and J 6 bases; bases outside gene matches: 5. The CDR3 loop spans 13 amino acids. The germline gives CDR1 SQVTM, CDR2 ANQGSEA. The CDR3 protein is CSVEGRGLVEQYF. The DNA of the CDR3 is TGCAGCGTTGAAGGCAGGGGGCTGGTCGAGCAGTACTTC.

V is TRBV24-1 and J is TRBJ1-2; D is possibly TRBD1 (6 bases). V gave up 4 bases and J gave up 8 bases, with 13 bases separating them. Germline-derived CDR1 and CDR2 are KGHDR and SFDVKD. The CDR3 is made up of 13 amino acids. CDR3 region: CATSDSQGRGYTF. CDR3 DNA sequence: TGTGCCACCAGTGACTCTCAGGGGAGAGGCTACACCTTC.

V is TRBV4-1 and J is TRBJ2-3; 7 nucleotides align to TRBD2. With 0 bases clipped from V and 0 bases from J, the junction kept 3 bases outside the gene matches. CDR1 and CDR2 (germline): MGHRA, YSYEKL. The CDR3 totals 16 residues. CDR3 DNA sequence: TGCGCCAGCAGCCAAGATCCTAGCGGAAGCACAGATACGCAGTATTTT. It codes for CASSQDPSGSTDTQYF.

This clone was observed a few times. The rearrangement joins TRBV12-5 to TRBJ2-5; TRBD2 agrees at 14 bases. CDR1 is LGHNT and CDR2 is FRNRAP in the germline V gene. Losses at the gene ends were 4 bases for V and 2 bases for J; bases not matched to a gene: 6. The CDR3 has 17 amino acids. The chain's CDR3 is CASGSGTSGGRQETQYF. CDR3 bases: TGTGCTAGTGGTTCCGGGACTAGCGGGGGCCGACAAGAGACCCAGTACTTC.

The chain employs TRBV3-1 (or the pseudogene TRBV3-2) and TRBJ2-5, with 9 bases identical to TRBD2. This CDR3 is 16 amino acids long. V trimming: 1 base; J trimming: 1 base; junction bases outside the gene matches: 4. CDR1 is LGHDT, CDR2 YNNKEL, per germline (reference sequence). Here the CDR3 DNA reads TGTGCCAGCAGCCAAGGTAATAGCGGGGGCCAAGAGACCCAGTACTTC. This gives the protein CASSQGNSGGQETQYF.

CDR3 bases: TGTGCCAGCTCCGATCTAGCGAATACGCAGTATTTT. Residues: CASSDLANTQYF. The rearrangement links TRBV6-6 to TRBJ2-3, with D maybe TRBD2 (6 bases). V was pared by 8 bases and J by 7 bases, with 13 bases between. Germline values: CDR1 MNHNY, CDR2 SVGAGI (reference sequence). This CDR3 comprises 12 residues.

In this sample, this clone is medium-sized. The chain employs TRBV11-3 and TRBJ2-7, with TRBD2 identical over 7 bases. Germline-derived CDR1 and CDR2 are SGHNT and YENEEA. This CDR3 region has 15 residues. V lost 8 bases and J lost 7; bases outside the gene matches: 17. CDR3 protein: CASWGGYTALREQYF. The CDR3 DNA is TGTGCCAGCTGGGGGGGGTATACGGCCCTTAGGGAGCAGTACTTC.

J is TRBJ2-2 and V is TRBV5-1; 12 bases match TRBD2. The V and J ends lost 0 bases and 4 bases, in that order; junction bases with no gene match: 7. The CDR3 loop spans 18 amino acids. Germline V gives CDR1 SGHRS, CDR2 YFSETQ. In DNA, the CDR3 is TGCGCCAGCAGCTTGGAGGCTAGCGGGGGGGCGAGCACCGGGGAGCTGTTTTTT. As protein: CASSLEASGGASTGELFF.

The chain employs TRBV15 and TRBJ2-7; D is uncertain. V lost 2 bases and J lost 7, with 18 bases in between. Germline-derived CDR1 and CDR2 are LNHNV and YYDKDF (reference sequence). The CDR3 covers 15 residues. This CDR3 is CATSRPSFGAKEQYF. CDR3 in DNA: TGTGCCACCAGCAGACCCTCGTTTGGTGCGAAGGAGCAGTACTTC.

V and J are TRBV4-3 and TRBJ2-1, with TRBD1 identical over 7 bases. Germline values: CDR1 LGHNA, CDR2 YSLEER. Unmatched junction bases numbered 3, after V lost 2 bases and J lost 2 bases. This CDR3 comprises 15 residues. The CDR3: CASSQLQGAYNEQFF. CDR3 DNA: TGCGCCAGCAGCCAACTCCAGGGGGCCTACAATGAGCAGTTCTTC.